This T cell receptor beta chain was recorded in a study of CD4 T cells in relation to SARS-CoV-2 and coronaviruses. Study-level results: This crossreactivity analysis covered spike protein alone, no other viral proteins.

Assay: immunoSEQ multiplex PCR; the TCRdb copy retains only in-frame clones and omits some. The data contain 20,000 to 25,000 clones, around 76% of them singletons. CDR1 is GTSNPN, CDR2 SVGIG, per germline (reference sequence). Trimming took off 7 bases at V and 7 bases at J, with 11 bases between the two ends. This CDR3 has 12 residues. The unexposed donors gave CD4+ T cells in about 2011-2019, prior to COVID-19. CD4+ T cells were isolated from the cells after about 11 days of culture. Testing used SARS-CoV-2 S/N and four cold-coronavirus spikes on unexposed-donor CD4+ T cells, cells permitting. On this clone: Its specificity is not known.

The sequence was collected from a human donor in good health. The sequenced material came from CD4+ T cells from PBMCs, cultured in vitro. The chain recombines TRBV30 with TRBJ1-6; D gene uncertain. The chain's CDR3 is CASRTENSPLHF. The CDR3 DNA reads TGTGCCTCCCGGACCGAAAATTCACCCCTCCACTTT.